This T cell receptor (beta chain) stems from a study of blood T cell repertoires in COVID-19. Study-level information: Nucleic acid was either cDNA or gDNA, and it came from T cells, B-cell-depleted T cells, or PBMCs.

The CDR3 has 19 amino acids. Germline loops: CDR1 SGHRS, CDR2 YFSETQ. V was clipped by 0 bases and J by 2 bases; unmatched bases: 15. Authors' processing steps: From reference gene primer amplification, estimates of nucleated cell counts were derived. The repertoire was sequenced with immunoSEQ multiplex PCR; TCRdb's copy has only in-frame clones and lacks some. V, J and clone size are those of that table, while D and trimming were read from the DNA. This repertoire shows roughly 300,000 clones, 90% to 95% found once; its top ten account for 2.2%. This sequence originates from a woman aged 30 to 39 with COVID-19, enrolled during active disease. The chain uses TRBV5-1 and TRBJ2-7, with 9 bases aligning to TRBD2. The sequenced material came from peripheral blood. The chain's CDR3 is CASSLASRREGRWTYEQYF. The CDR3 DNA follows: TGCGCCAGCAGCTTGGCCTCGCGGCGGGAGGGCCGCTGGACCTACGAGCAGTACTTC. Combining the CDR3 with reference TRBV5-1 and TRBJ2-7 gives the whole variable domain KAGVTQTPRYLIKTRGQQVTLSCSPISGHRSVSWYQQTPGQGLQFLFEYFSETQRNKGNFPGRFSGRQFSNSRSEMNVSTLELGDSALYLCASSLASRREGRWTYEQYFGPGTRLTVT.